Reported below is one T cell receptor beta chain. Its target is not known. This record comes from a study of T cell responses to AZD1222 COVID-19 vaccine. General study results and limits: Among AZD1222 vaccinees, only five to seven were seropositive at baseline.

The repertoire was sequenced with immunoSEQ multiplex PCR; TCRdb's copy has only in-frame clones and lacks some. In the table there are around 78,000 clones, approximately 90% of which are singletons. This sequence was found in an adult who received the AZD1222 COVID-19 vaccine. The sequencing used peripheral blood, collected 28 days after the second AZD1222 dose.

The CDR3 loop is CASSYPSRGLSYNEQFF. As DNA, the CDR3 is TGTGCCAGCAGTTACCCTTCGCGGGGGCTCTCCTACAATGAGCAGTTCTTC. J is TRBJ2-1 and V is TRBV6-2 or TRBV6-3, with D tentatively TRBD2 (7 bases). The CDR3 is 17 residues long. CDR1 is MNHEY, CDR2 SVGEGT, per germline. Trimming took off 2 bases at V and 0 bases at J, with 14 bases between the two ends.